This T cell receptor (beta chain) was obtained from a study of blood T cell repertoires in COVID-19. Study as a whole: Sites in the United States, Italy and Spain provided acute and convalescent COVID-19 samples. PBMCs, B-cell-depleted T cells, or T cells provided the cDNA or gDNA that made up the material.

This CDR3 contains 13 residues. The V gene's germline CDR1 is MDHEN and CDR2 SYDVKM. V lost 11 bases, J lost 6 bases, and 17 bases lay in between. Under the authors' procedure: Estimates of nucleated cell counts were drawn from the amplification of reference gene primers. Only in-frame clones appear in the TCRdb table, and some are missing; sequencing was by immunoSEQ multiplex PCR. For V, J and clone size, that table is used; D and trimming come from the DNA. The sample lists approximately 46,000 clones, 80% to 90% occurring once. V is TRBV28 and J is TRBJ1-5, with D possibly being TRBD1 (5 bases). The receptor's source is a man between 65 and 79 years old with active COVID-19. Sequenced sample: peripheral blood. CDR3 protein: CACGVLGGQPQHF. The CDR3 DNA sequence: TGTGCCTGTGGGGTCCTGGGGGGTCAGCCCCAGCATTTT.